The rows below give T cell receptor beta chains drawn from one sample of a study of response to subunit inactivated influenza vaccine. TCRdb reprocessed the RT-PCR reads with MiXCR, giving one entry per CDR3 protein. The sample consists of 700,000 to 900,000 distinct CDR3 sequences, roughly 20% of them appearing once. The material was PBMCs from blood, obtained around 5 days after vaccination. The origin of the receptors is a man in his fifties or sixties who received an inactivated influenza vaccine. The CDR3 runs from the conserved cysteine through the conserved F or W. D genes are given only for firm matches. Not every row has a clone size; where given, it reads once, few, many or a size class.

abundance	v_gene	j_gene	d_gene	CDR3nt	CDR3aa
.	TRBV6-2/TRBV6-3	TRBJ1-5	.	TGTGCCAGCAGTTACCCGGACAGTGATTATCAGCCCCAGCATTTT	CASSYPDSDYQPQHF
few	TRBV12-3/TRBV12-4	TRBJ1-1	.	TGTGCCAGCAGCCGGGACTCTGAAGTTCAGGGGATCTTT	CASSRDSEVQGIF
.	TRBV4-1	TRBJ2-1	TRBD2	TGCGCCAGCAGCCAAGATCAGTCTAGCGGGGGTATGGAGCAGTTCTTC	CASSQDQSSGGMEQFF
.	TRBV4-2	TRBJ2-6	.	TGTGCCAGCAGCCCCGGACAGCACTCTGGGGCCAACGTCCTGACTTTC	CASSPGQHSGANVLTF
.	TRBV18	TRBJ1-4	.	TGTGCCAGCTCACACGGGACGGATGAAAAACTGTTTTTT	CASSHGTDEKLFF
.	TRBV27	TRBJ2-1	TRBD2	TGTGCCAGCAGTCCTTCAGCGGGAGTTTGGAATGAGCAGTTCTTC	CASSPSAGVWNEQFF
few	TRBV12-3/TRBV12-4	TRBJ2-1	TRBD2	TGTGCCAGCGGGAATAGCGGGATCTTCTACAATGAGCAGTTCTTC	CASGNSGIFYNEQFF
.	TRBV6-2/TRBV6-3	TRBJ2-7	TRBD2	TGTGCCAGCAGTTACTCGAGTCGCAGCGGGGGGGCTCTCTACGAGCAGTACTTC	CASSYSSRSGGALYEQYF
many	TRBV20-1	TRBJ2-1	TRBD2	TGCAGTGCCTCCGGGACTAGCGGGAGTTATGAGCAGTTCTTC	CSASGTSGSYEQFF
many	TRBV7-2	TRBJ1-3	.	TGTGCCAGCAGCCCACGGGACTCTGGAAACACCATATATTTT	CASSPRDSGNTIYF